This T cell receptor beta chain was captured in a study of blood T cell repertoires in COVID-19. This table comes from immunoSEQ multiplex PCR, and its TCRdb copy is limited to in-frame clones, with some not included. The sample consists of hundreds of thousands of clones, roughly 86% of them appearing once. V was trimmed by 0 bases and J by 4 bases, leaving 21 bases between them. CDR1 and CDR2 (germline): ENHRY, SYGVKD. The CDR3 is made up of 18 amino acids. The sample was peripheral blood. This chain uses TRBV10-3 with TRBJ1-1; D not certain. The receptor comes from a woman aged 60-75 years who had recovered from COVID-19. The CDR3 sequence: CAISESGIGGRSGTEAFF. The CDR3 DNA is TGTGCCATCAGTGAGTCGGGTATAGGAGGAAGGTCGGGCACTGAAGCTTTCTTT.